This TCR beta chain was captured in a study of cytomegalovirus exposure and HLA in healthy donors. The study ran its PCR with 60 Vbeta and 13 Jbeta primers. Repertoires were generated with immunoSEQ multiplex PCR, while TCRdb's copy carries only in-frame clones and drops some. The sample holds over 150,000 clones, about three quarters seen once. The length of the CDR3 is 12 residues. This TCR came from a woman in her forties or fifties in good health and CMV-seropositive. Sequenced sample: PBMCs. V gene TRBV21-1 combines with J gene TRBJ1-1. TRBV21-1 is a recognized pseudogene. The CDR3 DNA reads TGTGCCAGCAGCAAAGTCGCGGCTGAAGCTTTCTTT. This encodes CASSKVAAEAFF.